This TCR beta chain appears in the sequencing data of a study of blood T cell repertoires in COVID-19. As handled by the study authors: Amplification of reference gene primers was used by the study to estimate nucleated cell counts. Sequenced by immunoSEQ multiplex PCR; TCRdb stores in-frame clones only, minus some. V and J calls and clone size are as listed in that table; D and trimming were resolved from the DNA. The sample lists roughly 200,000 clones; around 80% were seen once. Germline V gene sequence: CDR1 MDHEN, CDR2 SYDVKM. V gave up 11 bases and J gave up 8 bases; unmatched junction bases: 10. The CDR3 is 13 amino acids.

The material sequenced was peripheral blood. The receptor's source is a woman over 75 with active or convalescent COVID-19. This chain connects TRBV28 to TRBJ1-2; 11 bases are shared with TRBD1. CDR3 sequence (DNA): TGTGCCGTATCCGGACAGGGGGCGAGGGGCTACACCTTC. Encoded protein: CAVSGQGARGYTF.